This T cell receptor beta chain was documented in a study of T cells in Graves' hyperthyroidism and ophthalmopathy. Study-wide results and limits: Clonotypes that were expanded in thyroid above 0.001 mostly appeared in blood too.

TCR beta CDR3 sequences were amplified from RNA transcripts. First-round RT-PCR with HTBI primers amplified the TCR CDR3 region. Via MiXCR, TCRdb re-called the multiplex PCR reads, giving one row per CDR3 protein. The profile covers around 340,000 distinct CDR3 sequences, with roughly 13% appearing a single time and 20% to 25% taken by the ten largest. The CDR3 sequence is 11 residues long. CDR1 and CDR2 from the germline V gene are DFQATT and SNEGSKA (reference sequence). V dropped 4 bases and J dropped 6 bases, with 7 bases sitting between them. Clinical symptoms, serum thyroxine and TRAb, thyroid ultrasound and orbital computed tomography together formed the diagnostic basis. It was roughly 10 ml of fresh peripheral blood that supplied the PBMCs. This clonotype was recorded a few times. Its cognate antigen is unknown.

The chain couples TRBV20-1 to TRBJ2-1, with D hard to call. The sequence was obtained from a woman aged 30 to 39 with Graves' hyperthyroidism. Source material: blood. The CDR3 reads CSAMASNEQFF. The CDR3 region has the DNA TGCAGTGCTATGGCAAGCAATGAGCAGTTCTTC.